This TCR beta chain appears in the sequencing data of a study of blood T cell repertoires in COVID-19. Study overall: PBMCs, B-cell-depleted T cells, or T cells provided the cDNA or gDNA that made up the material.

This table comes from immunoSEQ multiplex PCR, and its TCRdb copy is limited to in-frame clones, with some not included. The sample holds tens of thousands of clones, under 90% seen once. CDR3 size: 13 residues. Germline V gene sequence: CDR1 SGHVS, CDR2 FQNEAQ. The J segment lost 3 bases and the V segment lost 6 bases, leaving 4 bases of the junction unmatched. Material for sequencing was peripheral blood. This receptor was obtained from a man at least 80 years old with acute or convalescent COVID-19. This chain connects TRBV7-8 to TRBJ1-1; 7 bases agree with TRBD1. The CDR3: CASSFTGDTEAFF. The CDR3 DNA follows: TGTGCCAGCAGTTTTACAGGGGACACTGAAGCTTTCTTT.